This entry lists 32 T cell receptor beta chains sequenced from one sample in a study of resident and recirculating memory T cells in vitiligo. The method was immunoSEQ multiplex PCR; TCRdb's version includes in-frame clones alone and lacks a portion of them. The sample includes some 70,000 clones, more than 85% seen only once; the top ten take around 4.7%. The sample was blood. The source of these receptors is a male donor with vitiligo.

This chain connects TRBV27 to TRBJ2-3, with D possibly being TRBD1 (6 bases). Germline V CDR1 and CDR2: MNHEY, SMNVEV (reference sequence). This CDR3 contains 13 residues. V lost 6 bases to trimming and J lost 1 base, with 8 bases between them. The DNA of the CDR3 is TGTGCCAGCAGACGACAGGGCACAGATACGCAGTATTTT. Protein product: CASRRQGTDTQYF.

This sequence joins TRBV11-2 and TRBJ2-1; D is perhaps TRBD1 (6 bases). The ends were cut back, 0 bases at V and 12 bases at J, with 18 bases in the middle. This CDR3 region has 15 residues. CDR1 and CDR2 (germline): SGHAT, FQNNGV. CDR3 residues: CASSLDRGTGSGQFF. In nucleotides, the CDR3 is TGTGCCAGCAGCTTAGACCGCGGTACAGGGAGTGGGCAGTTCTTC.

The chain combines TRBV6-5 with TRBJ1-1; D is undetermined. CDR1 MNHEY and CDR2 SVGAGI come from the germline V gene. The CDR3 has 15 residues. Between the trimmed V and J ends, which lost 2 bases and 0 bases, there was a span of 10 bases. The CDR3 sequence: CASSYGSAMNTEAFF. The CDR3 region has the DNA TGTGCCAGCAGTTACGGGTCAGCGATGAACACTGAAGCTTTCTTT.

The CDR3 loop is CSVGQTGGVNTEAFF. In DNA, the CDR3 is TGCAGCGTTGGTCAGACAGGGGGTGTGAACACTGAAGCTTTCTTT. The V and J genes are TRBV29-1 and TRBJ1-1, with 9 bases aligning to TRBD1. V shed 4 bases, J shed 0 bases, and the junction held 6 bases outside the gene matches. The CDR3 length is 15 residues. CDR1 is SQVTM, CDR2 ANQGSEA, per germline.

J is TRBJ2-7 and V is TRBV5-4, with 8 positions matching TRBD1. Looked up from germline, CDR1 is SGHNT and CDR2 is YYREEE (reference sequence). The CDR3 extends over 14 amino acids. V dropped 7 bases and J dropped 2; count of bases not matched to a gene: 8. As DNA, the CDR3 is TGTGCCAGCCGTCGGACAGGGTCCACCTACGAGCAGTACTTC. It is translated as CASRRTGSTYEQYF.

This clone appeared a single time. This chain connects TRBV25-1 to TRBJ1-4, with 8 bases fitting TRBD1. Germline CDR1 MGHDK, CDR2 SYGVNS. The CDR3 length is 12 residues. After removal of 6 bases from V and 7 bases from J, the junction contained 1 base not matched to a gene. CDR3 DNA sequence: TGTGCCAGCAGGGACAGGGTTGAAAAACTGTTTTTT. Translation gives CASRDRVEKLFF.

This rearrangement joins TRBV4-3 to TRBJ1-6; tentatively, D is TRBD1 (6 bases). The V gene's germline CDR1 is LGHNA and CDR2 YSLEER. The CDR3 spans 16 residues. Trimming removed 1 base from V and 5 bases from J, with 12 bases in between. The CDR3 reads CASSQAQQGDNSPLHF. The CDR3 DNA is TGCGCCAGCAGCCAAGCGCAACAGGGAGATAATTCACCCCTCCACTTT.

This clone occurred once. The chain combines TRBV7-9 with TRBJ2-4; 7 bases are a match to TRBD1. The V gene end was trimmed by 2 bases and the J gene end by 3 bases; junction bases not matched to a gene: 7. This CDR3 comprises 16 residues. Germline V gene data show CDR1 as SEHNR and CDR2 as FQNEAQ (reference sequence). The CDR3 reads CASSLPRDSGKNIQYF. Written as DNA, the CDR3 is TGTGCCAGCAGCTTACCCCGGGACAGTGGCAAAAACATTCAGTACTTC.

The rearrangement links TRBV7-2 to TRBJ1-2, with 8 bases fitting TRBD1. CDR1 and CDR2 from the germline V gene are SGHTA and FQGNSA. J lost 4 bases, V lost 5 bases, and 9 bases had no gene match. The CDR3 totals 15 residues. The CDR3 reads CASSGRDRSPYGYTF. Here the CDR3 DNA reads TGTGCCAGCAGCGGCCGGGACAGGTCCCCCTATGGCTACACCTTC.

V and J are TRBV11-2 and TRBJ1-2, with D unresolved. CDR3 size: 13 residues. The germline V and J ends were trimmed by 0 bases and 4 bases, with 6 bases remaining between them. Germline CDR1 is SGHAT and CDR2 is FQNNGV. The CDR3 sequence is CASSLDGSYGYTF. The DNA for the CDR3 is TGTGCCAGCAGCTTAGACGGGTCCTATGGCTACACCTTC.

The rearrangement joins TRBV7-2 to TRBJ2-1; 8 bases match TRBD2. V lost 1 base to trimming and J lost 9 bases; unmatched junction nucleotides: 5. This CDR3 has 14 residues. Germline CDR1 SGHTA, CDR2 FQGNSA. The CDR3, as DNA: TGTGCCAGCAGCTTAGGCGGGGGGAGTGTTGAGCAGTTCTTC. It codes for CASSLGGGSVEQFF.

In its sample, this clone was seen once. The rearrangement links TRBV18 to TRBJ2-2; D remains unclear. Germline V gives CDR1 KGHSH, CDR2 LQKENI. V was cut by 6 bases and J by 0 bases, with 14 bases left in between. The CDR3 totals 16 residues. The CDR3 reads CASSLMAHTNTGELFF. CDR3 in DNA: TGTGCCAGCTCCCTGATGGCACACACGAACACCGGGGAGCTGTTTTTT.

The CDR3 spells CASSLGQGEAEKLFF. DNA of the CDR3: TGCGCCAGCAGCTTGGGACAGGGGGAGGCTGAAAAACTGTTTTTT. The rearrangement joins TRBV5-1 to TRBJ1-4; 9 nucleotides agree with TRBD1. Germline V gene data show CDR1 as SGHRS and CDR2 as YFSETQ. After removal of 0 bases from V and 7 bases from J, the junction contained 4 bases not matched to a gene. This CDR3 has 15 amino acids.

The CDR3 loop is CASSGQSGLNTEAFF. CDR3 nucleotide sequence: TGTGCCAGCAGCGGGCAGTCTGGTCTGAACACTGAAGCTTTCTTT. The chain is built from TRBV14 and TRBJ1-1; D not certain. Looked up from germline, CDR1 is SGHDN and CDR2 is FVKESK. V gave up 5 bases and J gave up 0 bases, with 13 bases separating them. CDR3 length: 15 amino acids.

CDR3 sequence (DNA): TGTGCCAGCAGTTACTCGTCAGGGGGCCGGAACACTGAAGCTTTCTTT. Protein: CASSYSSGGRNTEAFF. The chain couples TRBV6-5 to TRBJ1-1; 8 bases are a match to TRBD1. This CDR3 is built from 16 residues. Losses at the gene ends were 0 bases for V and 1 base for J; bases not matched to a gene: 4. The V gene's germline CDR1 is MNHEY and CDR2 SVGAGI.

The chain recombines TRBV7-2 with TRBJ1-1, with TRBD1 identical over 8 bases. The CDR3 has 16 amino acids. V was pared by 5 bases and J by 0 bases, with 8 bases of the junction left unmatched. Germline V gene sequence: CDR1 SGHTA, CDR2 FQGNSA. In nucleotides, the CDR3 is TGTGCCAGCAGCACCCAAGACAGGGGCTTGAACACTGAAGCTTTCTTT. This encodes CASSTQDRGLNTEAFF.

This clone was recorded once. The chain joins TRBV19 to TRBJ2-6; a weak D match, TRBD1 (6 bases). CDR3 size: 17 residues. Trimming left V 2 bases short and J 0 bases short, with 11 bases between. The germline CDR1 and CDR2 sequences are LNHDA and SQIVND (reference sequence). The CDR3 DNA reads as TGTGCCAGTAGTATATTCCTACAGGGCTCTGGGGCCAACGTCCTGACTTTC. Protein sequence: CASSIFLQGSGANVLTF.

This chain joins TRBV5-6 and TRBJ2-7; the D is unclear. The CDR3 is 14 residues long. V was cut by 0 bases and J by 0 bases, with 7 bases left in between. Germline-derived CDR1 and CDR2 are SGHDT and YYEEEE. Here the CDR3 DNA reads TGTGCCAGCAGCTTGGATCGTAGCTCCTACGAGCAGTACTTC. Its protein is CASSLDRSSYEQYF.

V is TRBV21-1 and J is TRBJ2-3; the D call TRBD1 from the table was never checked on the DNA. TRBV21-1 is noted as a pseudogene. The CDR3 length is 16 residues. DNA for the CDR3: TGTGCCAGCAGCAAATGTGGCATCATAAGCACAGATACGCAGTATTTT. As protein: CASSKCGIISTDTQYF.

The chain combines TRBV10-3 with TRBJ2-7, with D perhaps matching TRBD1 (5 bases). Deletions cut 2 bases from V and 2 bases from J, with 7 bases between. Germline V CDR1 and CDR2: ENHRY, SYGVKD. The CDR3 contains 13 residues. The CDR3 nucleotides read TGTGCCATCAGTGAGGAGGACACCTACGAGCAGTACTTC. Translation gives CAISEEDTYEQYF.

This rearrangement joins TRBV4-2 to TRBJ1-3; a weak D match, TRBD1 (6 bases). This CDR3 has 20 residues. V lost 0 bases to trimming and J lost 1 base, with 22 bases between them. Germline loops: CDR1 LGHNA, CDR2 YNFKEQ. CDR3 residues: CASSQEGVFQGKYSGNTIYF. Here the CDR3 DNA reads TGTGCCAGCAGCCAAGAAGGGGTTTTCCAGGGGAAGTATTCTGGAAACACCATATATTTT.

This clone was observed once. The chain couples TRBV4-3 to TRBJ2-7; D unclear. Germline-derived CDR1 and CDR2 are LGHNA and YSLEER. Between the trimmed V and J ends, which lost 4 bases and 7 bases, there was a span of 17 bases. The CDR3 contains 14 residues. This CDR3 is CASSPRYSTREQYF. CDR3 nucleotides: TGCGCCAGCAGCCCGCGCTACTCGACTCGAGAGCAGTACTTC.

The V gene is TRBV5-1, the J gene TRBJ2-7; D is unclear. This CDR3 has 14 residues. Germline V gene lookup returns CDR1 SGHRS and CDR2 YFSETQ. Trimming pared 4 bases from V and 2 bases from J, leaving 13 bases between. DNA for the CDR3: TGCGCCAGCAGCCCGTATGGGCAGACCTACGAGCAGTACTTC. This translates into CASSPYGQTYEQYF.

The chain joins TRBV18 to TRBJ2-1; possibly TRBD1 for D (5 bases). The CDR3 is made up of 13 amino acids. The V gene lost 2 bases and the J gene lost 9 bases, with 11 bases spanning the gap. CDR1 and CDR2 (germline): KGHSH, LQKENI. For the CDR3, the DNA is TGTGCCAGCTCACCAAGCCAGGGCGGTGAGCAGTTCTTC. Its translation is CASSPSQGGEQFF.

This rearrangement joins TRBV5-1 to TRBJ2-1; maybe TRBD2 (6 bases). Germline V CDR1 and CDR2: SGHRS, YFSETQ. Trimming took 1 base from V and 2 from J, leaving 7 bases between them. This CDR3 contains 14 residues. The CDR3 sequence is CASSLRGTYNEQFF. The CDR3 coding sequence is TGCGCCAGCAGCTTGCGGGGGACCTACAATGAGCAGTTCTTC. The full variable domain, in which reference TRBV5-1 and TRBJ2-1 provide the parts outside the CDR3, is KAGVTQTPRYLIKTRGQQVTLSCSPISGHRSVSWYQQTPGQGLQFLFEYFSETQRNKGNFPGRFSGRQFSNSRSEMNVSTLELGDSALYLCASSLRGTYNEQFFGPGTRLTVL.

J is TRBJ2-7 and V is TRBV21-1; the D call of TRBD1 is as the table states it, not checked on the DNA. TRBV21-1 is deemed a pseudogene. The CDR3 contains 14 residues. CDR3 sequence reads: CASSKNREPYEQYF. In DNA form, the CDR3 reads TGTGCCAGCAGCAAAAACAGGGAACCCTACGAGCAGTACTTC.

The J gene is TRBJ1-2, the V gene TRBV6-5, with no clear D. Looked up from germline, CDR1 is MNHEY and CDR2 is SVGAGI. This CDR3 has 11 residues. The V end was cut by 6 bases, the J end by 7 bases, with 9 bases between. The CDR3 loop is CASRARGGYTF. CDR3 bases: TGTGCCAGCAGGGCACGCGGTGGCTACACCTTC.

This chain joins TRBV5-1 and TRBJ2-7; TRBD1 matches at 9 bases. The V segment lost 4 bases and the J segment 0 bases; nucleotides outside the gene matches: 11. From germline, CDR1 is SGHRS and CDR2 YFSETQ. The CDR3 length is 17 residues. Here the CDR3 DNA reads TGCGCCAGCAGCATCCTTATGACGACAGGGGGCTCCTACGAGCAGTACTTC. As protein: CASSILMTTGGSYEQYF. The full variable domain, rest sourced from reference TRBV5-1 and TRBJ2-7, is KAGVTQTPRYLIKTRGQQVTLSCSPISGHRSVSWYQQTPGQGLQFLFEYFSETQRNKGNFPGRFSGRQFSNSRSEMNVSTLELGDSALYLCASSILMTTGGSYEQYFGPGTRLTVT.

The chain combines TRBV6-1 with TRBJ2-7; D may be TRBD1 (6 bases). The V and J ends lost 5 bases and 3 bases respectively, with 17 bases between them. This CDR3 has 15 amino acids. Germline-derived CDR1 and CDR2 are MNHNS and SASEGT. The CDR3 DNA sequence: TGTGCCAGCAGTCTCGAGGCAGGGGCGAACTACGAGCAGTACTTC. Translation: CASSLEAGANYEQYF.

This chain uses TRBV5-8 with TRBJ1-1; possibly TRBD1 for D (6 bases). CDR3 length: 15 residues. The germline V and J ends were trimmed by 2 bases and 2 bases, with 13 bases remaining between them. Germline CDR1 SGHTS, CDR2 YDEGEE. The CDR3 region has the DNA TGTGCCAGCAGCTTCAAAGCAGGGGTAAACACTGAAGCTTTCTTT. It codes for CASSFKAGVNTEAFF.

This rearrangement joins TRBV29-1 to TRBJ2-1, with no clear D. With 4 bases removed from V and 0 bases from J, the gap between germline ends came to 7 bases. This CDR3 is 13 amino acids long. Germline V gene lookup returns CDR1 SQVTM and CDR2 ANQGSEA. This chain's CDR3 is CSVGLFSYNEQFF. CDR3 DNA: TGCAGCGTTGGACTTTTCTCCTACAATGAGCAGTTCTTC.

The rearrangement uses TRBV13 and TRBJ1-4; D possibly corresponds to TRBD1 (5 bases). Between the trimmed V and J ends, which lost 3 bases and 4 bases, there was a span of 18 bases. This CDR3 is built from 17 residues. Germline CDR1 is PRHDT and CDR2 is FYEKMQ (reference sequence). The CDR3 bases are TGTGCCAGCAGCTTGTCCTGGACGTGGGGGGATAATGAAAAACTGTTTTTT. Protein: CASSLSWTWGDNEKLFF.